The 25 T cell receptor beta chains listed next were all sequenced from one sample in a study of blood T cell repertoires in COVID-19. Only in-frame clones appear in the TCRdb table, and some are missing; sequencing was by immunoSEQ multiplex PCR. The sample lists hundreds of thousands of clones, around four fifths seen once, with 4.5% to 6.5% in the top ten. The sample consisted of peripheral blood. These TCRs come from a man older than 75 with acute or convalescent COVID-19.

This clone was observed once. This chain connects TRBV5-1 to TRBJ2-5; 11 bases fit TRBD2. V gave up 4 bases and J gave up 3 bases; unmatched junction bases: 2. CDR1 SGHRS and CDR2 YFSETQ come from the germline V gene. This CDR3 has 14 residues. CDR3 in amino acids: CASSPTSGEETQYF. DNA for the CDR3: TGCGCCAGCAGCCCGACTAGCGGGGAAGAGACCCAGTACTTC.

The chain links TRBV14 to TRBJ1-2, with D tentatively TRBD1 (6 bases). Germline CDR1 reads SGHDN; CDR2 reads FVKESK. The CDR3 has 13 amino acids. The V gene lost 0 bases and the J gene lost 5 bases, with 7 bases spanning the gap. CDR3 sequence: CASSQDRGYGYTF. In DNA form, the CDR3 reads TGTGCCAGCAGCCAAGATAGGGGGTATGGCTACACCTTC.

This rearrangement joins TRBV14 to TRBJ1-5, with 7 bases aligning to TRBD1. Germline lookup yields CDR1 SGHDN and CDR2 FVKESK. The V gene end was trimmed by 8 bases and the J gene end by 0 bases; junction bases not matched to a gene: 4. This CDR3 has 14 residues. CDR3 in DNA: TGTGCCAGCCAGGCAGGGGGTAGCAATCAGCCCCAGCATTTT. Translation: CASQAGGSNQPQHF.

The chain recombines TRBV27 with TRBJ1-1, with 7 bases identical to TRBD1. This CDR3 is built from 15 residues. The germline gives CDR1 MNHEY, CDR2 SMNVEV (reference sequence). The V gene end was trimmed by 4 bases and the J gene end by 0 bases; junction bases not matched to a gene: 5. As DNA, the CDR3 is TGTGCCAGCAGTTCAAAGGGGGCCATGAACACTGAAGCTTTCTTT. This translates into CASSSKGAMNTEAFF.

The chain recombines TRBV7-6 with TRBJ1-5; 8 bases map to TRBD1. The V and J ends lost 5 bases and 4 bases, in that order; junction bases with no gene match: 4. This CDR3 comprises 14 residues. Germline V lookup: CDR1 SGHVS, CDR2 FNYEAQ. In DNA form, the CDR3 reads TGTGCCAGCAGCCAGGGGGCTGGGAATCAGCCCCAGCATTTT. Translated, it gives CASSQGAGNQPQHF.

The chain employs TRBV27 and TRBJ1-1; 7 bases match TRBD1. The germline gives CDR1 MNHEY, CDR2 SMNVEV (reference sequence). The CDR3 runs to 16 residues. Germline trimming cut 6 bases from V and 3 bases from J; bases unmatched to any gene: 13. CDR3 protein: CASRPSLPQGHTEAFF. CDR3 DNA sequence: TGTGCCAGCAGACCTTCGCTTCCACAGGGGCACACTGAAGCTTTCTTT.

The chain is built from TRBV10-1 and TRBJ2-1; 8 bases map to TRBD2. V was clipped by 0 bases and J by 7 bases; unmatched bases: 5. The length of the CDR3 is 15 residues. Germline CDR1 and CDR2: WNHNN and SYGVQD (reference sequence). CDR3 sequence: CASSESASGWNEQFF. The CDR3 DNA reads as TGCGCCAGCAGTGAGTCGGCTAGCGGGTGGAATGAGCAGTTCTTC.

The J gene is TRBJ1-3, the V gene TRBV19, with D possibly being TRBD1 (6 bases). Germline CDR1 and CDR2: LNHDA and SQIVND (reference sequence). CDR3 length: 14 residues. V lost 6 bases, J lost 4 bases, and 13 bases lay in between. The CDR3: CASSRRDNGNTIYF. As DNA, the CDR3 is TGTGCCAGTAGCCGCCGGGACAACGGAAACACCATATATTTT.

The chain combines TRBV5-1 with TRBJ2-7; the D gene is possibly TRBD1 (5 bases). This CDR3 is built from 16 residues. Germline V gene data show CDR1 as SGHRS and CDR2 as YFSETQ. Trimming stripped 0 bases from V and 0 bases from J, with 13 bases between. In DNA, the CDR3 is TGCGCCAGCAGCTTGGATCCGCAGGGCGGCTCCTACGAGCAGTACTTC. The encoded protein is CASSLDPQGGSYEQYF.

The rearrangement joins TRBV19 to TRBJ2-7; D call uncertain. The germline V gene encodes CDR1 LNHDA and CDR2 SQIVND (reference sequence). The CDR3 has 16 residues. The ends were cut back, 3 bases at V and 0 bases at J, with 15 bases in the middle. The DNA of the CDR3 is TGTGCCAGTAGTATTTCTGATGGCGGCCACTCCTACGAGCAGTACTTC. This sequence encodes CASSISDGGHSYEQYF.

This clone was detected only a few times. CDR3: CASSFRGSPLHF. The CDR3 DNA is TGTGCCAGCAGCTTCCGAGGTTCACCCCTCCACTTT. The V and J genes are TRBV7-8 and TRBJ1-6; D is unresolved. The CDR3 extends over 12 amino acids. Between the trimmed V and J ends, which lost 3 bases and 9 bases, there was a span of 6 bases. Germline values: CDR1 SGHVS, CDR2 FQNEAQ.

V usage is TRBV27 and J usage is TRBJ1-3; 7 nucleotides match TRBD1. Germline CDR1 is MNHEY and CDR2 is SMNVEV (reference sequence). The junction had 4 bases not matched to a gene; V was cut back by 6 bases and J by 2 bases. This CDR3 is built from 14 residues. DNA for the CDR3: TGTGCCAGCAGATCGGACAGGACTGGAAACACCATATATTTT. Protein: CASRSDRTGNTIYF.

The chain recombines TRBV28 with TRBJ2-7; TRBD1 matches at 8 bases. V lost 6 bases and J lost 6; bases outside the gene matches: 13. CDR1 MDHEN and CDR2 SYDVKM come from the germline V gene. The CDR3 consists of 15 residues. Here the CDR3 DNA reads TGTGCCAGCAGCCCAACGCCAGACAGGGGAGCCGAGCAGTACTTC. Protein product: CASSPTPDRGAEQYF.

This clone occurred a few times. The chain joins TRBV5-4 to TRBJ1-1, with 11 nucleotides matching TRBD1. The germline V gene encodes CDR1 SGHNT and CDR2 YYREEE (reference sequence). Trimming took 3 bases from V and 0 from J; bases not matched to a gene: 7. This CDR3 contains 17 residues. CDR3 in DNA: TGTGCCAGCAGCTGGGACAGGGGGGCCCTTGTGAACACTGAAGCTTTCTTT. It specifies CASSWDRGALVNTEAFF.

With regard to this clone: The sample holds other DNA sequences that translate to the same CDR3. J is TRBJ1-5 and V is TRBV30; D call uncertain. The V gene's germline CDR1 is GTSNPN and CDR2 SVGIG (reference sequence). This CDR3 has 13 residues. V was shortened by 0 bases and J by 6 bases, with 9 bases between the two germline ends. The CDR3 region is CAWSVEGVQPQHF. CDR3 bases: TGTGCCTGGAGTGTGGAAGGAGTTCAGCCCCAGCATTTT.

For the CDR3, the DNA is TGTGCCAGCATGGTAGCGAACACTGAAGCTTTCTTT. This encodes CASMVANTEAFF. The chain combines TRBV27 with TRBJ1-1, with no clear D. The CDR3 extends over 12 amino acids. The V end was cut by 7 bases, the J end by 1 base, with 7 bases between. The germline CDR1 and CDR2 sequences are MNHEY and SMNVEV (reference sequence).

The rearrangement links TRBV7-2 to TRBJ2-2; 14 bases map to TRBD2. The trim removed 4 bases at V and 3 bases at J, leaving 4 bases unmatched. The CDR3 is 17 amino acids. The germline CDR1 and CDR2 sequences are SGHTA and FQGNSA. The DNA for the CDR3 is TGTGCCAGCAGCTGGGGACTAGCGGGAGTATACACCGGGGAGCTGTTTTTT. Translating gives CASSWGLAGVYTGELFF.

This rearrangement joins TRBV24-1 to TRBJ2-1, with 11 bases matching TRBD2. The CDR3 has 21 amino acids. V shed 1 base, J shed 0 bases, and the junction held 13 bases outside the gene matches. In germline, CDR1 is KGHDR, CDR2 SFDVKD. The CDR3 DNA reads TGTGCCACCAGTGATTTAAAGACTAGCGGGGTAATGGGGTACTCCTACAATGAGCAGTTCTTC. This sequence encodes CATSDLKTSGVMGYSYNEQFF.

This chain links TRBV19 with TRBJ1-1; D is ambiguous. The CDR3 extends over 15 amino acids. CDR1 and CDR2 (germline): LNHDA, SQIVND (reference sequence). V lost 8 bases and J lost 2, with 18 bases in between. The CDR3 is CASLPRSRQNTEAFF. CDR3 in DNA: TGTGCCAGTCTTCCAAGGTCCAGGCAAAACACTGAAGCTTTCTTT.

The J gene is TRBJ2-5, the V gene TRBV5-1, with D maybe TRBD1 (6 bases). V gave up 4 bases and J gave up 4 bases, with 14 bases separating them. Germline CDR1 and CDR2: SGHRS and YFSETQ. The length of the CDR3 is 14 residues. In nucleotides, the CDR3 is TGCGCCAGCAGCGGAATGACAGGCGGAGAGACCCAGTACTTC. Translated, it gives CASSGMTGGETQYF.

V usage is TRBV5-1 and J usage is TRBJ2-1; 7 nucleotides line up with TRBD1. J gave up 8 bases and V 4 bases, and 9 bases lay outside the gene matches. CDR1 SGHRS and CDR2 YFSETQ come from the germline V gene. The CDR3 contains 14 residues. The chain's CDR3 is CASSLLRQGHEQFF. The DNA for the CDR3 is TGCGCCAGCAGCCTACTCAGACAGGGCCATGAGCAGTTCTTC.

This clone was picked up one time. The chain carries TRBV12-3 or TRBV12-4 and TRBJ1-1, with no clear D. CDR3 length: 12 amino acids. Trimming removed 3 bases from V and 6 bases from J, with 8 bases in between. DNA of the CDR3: TGTGCCAGCAGTTTTTGGGGAGCTGAAGCTTTCTTT. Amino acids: CASSFWGAEAFF.

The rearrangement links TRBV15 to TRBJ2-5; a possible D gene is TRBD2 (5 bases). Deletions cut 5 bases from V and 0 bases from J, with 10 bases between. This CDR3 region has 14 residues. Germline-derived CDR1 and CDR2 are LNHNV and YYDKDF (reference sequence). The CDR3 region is CATSPGVNQETQYF. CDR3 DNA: TGTGCCACCAGCCCCGGGGTTAACCAAGAGACCCAGTACTTC.

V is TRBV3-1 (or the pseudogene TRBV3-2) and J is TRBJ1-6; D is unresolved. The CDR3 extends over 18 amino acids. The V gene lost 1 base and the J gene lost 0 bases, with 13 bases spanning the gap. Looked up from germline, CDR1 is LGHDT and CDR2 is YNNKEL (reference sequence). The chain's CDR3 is CASSQVLRASSYNSPLHF. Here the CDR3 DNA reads TGTGCCAGCAGCCAAGTCCTGCGGGCCAGCTCCTATAATTCACCCCTCCACTTT.

The CDR3 DNA is TGCAGCGTTAAAGGACTAGCGGGCTACAATGAGCAGTTCTTC. This sequence encodes CSVKGLAGYNEQFF. The chain has TRBV29-1 and TRBJ2-1; TRBD2 matches at 11 bases. The germline V gene encodes CDR1 SQVTM and CDR2 ANQGSEA. V shed 5 bases, J shed 3 bases, and the junction held 3 bases outside the gene matches. The length of the CDR3 is 14 residues.